Below are 9 T cell receptor beta chains sequenced from a single sample in a study of shared clonotypes between healthy human individuals. Terminally differentiated effector memory CD45RA+ cells were excluded from the naive CD8 cells, which were CD45RO-negative and positively selected for CCR7. Data came from immunoSEQ multiplex PCR; TCRdb stores just in-frame clones and leaves some out. The top ten hold about 1.8% of the sample, which has roughly 2.1 million clones, more than 85% seen once. The sample consisted of naive CD8+ T cells from PBMCs. The origin of the receptors is a man younger than 35 in good health. Some clones in this sample may be carry-over from other donors' samples.

The chain uses TRBV11-2 and TRBJ1-2; D remains unclear. CDR1 and CDR2 from the germline V gene are SGHAT and FQNNGV. This CDR3 is 12 amino acids long. V gave up 5 bases and J gave up 0 bases, with 4 bases separating them. CDR3 loop: CASSTTNYGYTF. The CDR3 DNA sequence: TGTGCCAGCAGCACGACTAACTATGGCTACACCTTC.

The V and J genes are TRBV13 and TRBJ1-1, with D possibly matching TRBD1 (5 bases). Germline CDR1 and CDR2: PRHDT and FYEKMQ (reference sequence). With 5 bases removed from V and 4 bases from J, the gap between germline ends came to 14 bases. This CDR3 is 14 amino acids long. CDR3 sequence (DNA): TGTGCCAGCAGCCCGGGGGTTGCGGGCACTGAAGCTTTCTTT. It encodes CASSPGVAGTEAFF. The full variable domain, its missing parts supplied by reference TRBV13 and TRBJ1-1, is AAGVIQSPRHLIKEKRETATLKCYPIPRHDTVYWYQQGPGQDPQFLISFYEKMQSDKGSIPDRFSAQQFSDYHSELNMSSLELGDSALYFCASSPGVAGTEAFFGQGTRLTVV.

This clone was detected only once. V gene TRBV7-9 combines with J gene TRBJ2-7, with TRBD2 as a possible D gene (5 bases). Deletions cut 3 bases from V and 1 base from J, with 7 bases between. The germline V gene encodes CDR1 SEHNR and CDR2 FQNEAQ (reference sequence). CDR3 length: 13 residues. CDR3 protein: CASSFSASYEQYF. The CDR3 DNA sequence: TGTGCCAGCAGCTTTAGCGCTTCCTACGAGCAGTACTTC.

Concerning this clone: The sample has other DNA sequences that encode this CDR3 too. The genes are TRBV9 and TRBJ2-1; 8 nucleotides line up with TRBD2. Germline V CDR1 and CDR2: SGDLS, YYNGEE. The junction had 4 bases not matched to a gene; V was cut back by 0 bases and J by 5 bases. The CDR3 length is 15 residues. This CDR3 is CASSVVAGGHNEQFF. Here the CDR3 DNA reads TGTGCCAGCAGCGTAGTGGCGGGAGGTCACAATGAGCAGTTCTTC.

The J gene is TRBJ1-1, the V gene TRBV28; D gene ambiguous. The CDR3 extends over 13 amino acids. Per the germline V gene, CDR1 is MDHEN and CDR2 is SYDVKM. Trimming pared 2 bases from V and 5 bases from J, leaving 9 bases between. Written as DNA, the CDR3 is TGTGCCAGCAGTTTAATTGGCGAGACTGAAGCTTTCTTT. It specifies CASSLIGETEAFF.

This clone has a handful of counts. The chain uses TRBV19 and TRBJ1-1, with a possible D match to TRBD1 (5 bases). The CDR3 is made up of 14 amino acids. CDR1 and CDR2 from the germline V gene are LNHDA and SQIVND (reference sequence). V shed 7 bases and J shed 5 bases, with 17 bases lying between them. As DNA, the CDR3 is TGTGCCAGTACCAGTTTCGGGGCTACAACTGAAGCTTTCTTT. Amino acid sequence: CASTSFGATTEAFF.

CDR3 sequence: CASSLETGGFNSPLHF. Written as DNA, the CDR3 is TGTGCCAGCAGCTTGGAGACAGGGGGCTTTAATTCACCCCTCCACTTT. The gene calls are TRBV5-6 and TRBJ1-6; 10 nucleotides match TRBD1. The ends lost 0 bases at V and 6 bases at J; junction bases unmatched: 3. CDR3 length: 16 residues. Per germline, CDR1 SGHDT and CDR2 YYEEEE.

Remarks on this clone: Other DNA sequences in this specimen translate into the identical CDR3. The V gene is TRBV27, the J gene TRBJ2-1; no definite D call. V was clipped by 2 bases and J by 6 bases, with 5 bases between them. The germline V gene encodes CDR1 MNHEY and CDR2 SMNVEV (reference sequence). The CDR3 runs to 12 residues. CDR3 region: CASSLPGNEQFF. CDR3 coding DNA: TGTGCCAGCAGTTTACCGGGCAATGAGCAGTTCTTC.

The chain combines TRBV11-3 with TRBJ2-1; D ambiguous. V lost 4 bases and J lost 7, with 17 bases in between. In germline, CDR1 is SGHNT, CDR2 YENEEA. The CDR3 spans 15 residues. The CDR3: CASSWNQDWGNEQFF. The CDR3 coding sequence is TGTGCCAGCAGCTGGAACCAAGATTGGGGAAATGAGCAGTTCTTC.